The 25 T cell receptor beta chains reported below all come from one sample, sequenced in a study of regulatory T cells in long-lasting Graves disease. Described time point: newly diagnosed GD, antithyroid drugs for less than 3 months. Making the TCR library involved RNA that had been extracted from PBMCs. Arm-PCR of CDR3 regions and iRepertoire HTBI primers were the basis on which TCR beta libraries were built. TCRdb re-derived calls from the multiplex PCR reads in MiXCR, one entry per CDR3 protein. The table shows hundreds of thousands of distinct CDR3 sequences, with 13% occurring only once. These records were also assigned to another study, of T cells in Graves' hyperthyroidism and ophthalmopathy.

This specimen consisted of peripheral blood mononuclear cells (PBMCs), obtained at new diagnosis, from a patient treated with antithyroid drugs. The receptors were sampled from a man aged 30 to 39 with Graves disease.

This clonotype was seen ten or more times. V gene TRBV7-2 combines with J gene TRBJ2-1; a possible D gene is TRBD2 (6 bases). CDR3 length equals 13 residues. The V and J ends lost 1 base and 12 bases respectively, with 13 bases between them. Looked up from germline, CDR1 is SGHTA and CDR2 is FQGNSA. For the CDR3, the DNA is TGTGCCAGCAGCTTAGTGGCGGGAAGGAGGCAGTTCTTC. Protein: CASSLVAGRRQFF.

This clonotype was detected ten times or more. In nucleotides, the CDR3 is TGCGCCAGCAGCGTACAGATAGGGGACTACGAGCAGTACTTC. This encodes CASSVQIGDYEQYF. The chain links TRBV5-1 to TRBJ2-7, with a tentative D call TRBD1 (5 bases). Germline V gives CDR1 SGHRS, CDR2 YFSETQ. The germline V and J ends were trimmed by 4 bases and 3 bases, with 14 bases remaining between them. This CDR3 is 14 amino acids long.

This clonotype turned up a few times. This chain joins TRBV30 and TRBJ2-7, with 10 bases identical to TRBD2. The CDR3 runs 17 residues. The ends lost 1 base at V and 4 bases at J; junction bases unmatched: 13. The germline gives CDR1 GTSNPN, CDR2 SVGIG (reference sequence). The CDR3 reads CAWSGGSGTSDPYEQYF. CDR3 coding DNA: TGTGCCTGGAGTGGGGGTTCCGGGACTAGCGACCCATACGAGCAGTACTTC.

This clonotype was counted between two and nine times. The V gene is TRBV3-1, the J gene TRBJ2-3; tentative D call: TRBD1 (5 bases). V lost 4 bases and J 4 bases, leaving 15 bases between the germline ends. This CDR3 contains 15 residues. CDR1 is LGHDT and CDR2 is YNNKEL in the germline V gene (reference sequence). CDR3 sequence (DNA): TGTGCCAGCAGCCCTATTGAGCCAGGGCCAGATACGCAGTATTTT. Its translation is CASSPIEPGPDTQYF.

This clonotype has at least ten counts. V is TRBV5-1 and J is TRBJ1-2; unclear D gene. The germline V gene encodes CDR1 SGHRS and CDR2 YFSETQ. This CDR3 spans 13 amino acids. Deletions cut 0 bases from V and 6 bases from J, with 9 bases between. CDR3 in amino acids: CASSLGEVDGYTF. The CDR3 region has the DNA TGCGCCAGCAGCTTGGGGGAGGTAGATGGCTACACCTTC. Together with reference TRBV5-1 and TRBJ1-2, the CDR3 gives the full variable domain: KAGVTQTPRYLIKTRGQQVTLSCSPISGHRSVSWYQQTPGQGLQFLFEYFSETQRNKGNFPGRFSGRQFSNSRSEMNVSTLELGDSALYLCASSLGEVDGYTFGSGTRLTVV.

Ten or more counts support this clonotype. J is TRBJ2-1 and V is TRBV11-2; 9 bases align to TRBD2. The CDR3 is 16 amino acids. The ends lost 6 bases at V and 10 bases at J; junction bases unmatched: 16. The germline V gene encodes CDR1 SGHAT and CDR2 FQNNGV. CDR3: CASSRIRGLANREQFF. CDR3 coding DNA: TGTGCCAGCAGTAGGATTCGCGGACTAGCGAACCGGGAGCAGTTCTTC. The variable domain in full, completed from reference TRBV11-2 and TRBJ2-1, reads EAGVAQSPRYKIIEKRQSVAFWCNPISGHATLYWYQQILGQGPKLLIQFQNNGVVDDSQLPKDRFSAERLKGVDSTLKIQPAKLEDSAVYLCASSRIRGLANREQFFGPGTRLTVL.

The V call is TRBV12-3 or TRBV12-4, the J call TRBJ1-5; D might be TRBD1 (5 bases). Trimming took 6 bases from V and 3 from J, leaving 21 bases between them. The CDR3 has 17 amino acids. CDR3 sequence reads: CASSKWGPPRDNQPQHF. CDR3 nucleotide sequence: TGTGCCAGCAGCAAATGGGGCCCCCCGAGGGACAATCAGCCCCAGCATTTT.

The chain recombines TRBV10-1 with TRBJ2-1, with TRBD2 identical over 12 bases. The CDR3 extends over 20 amino acids. Germline CDR1 WNHNN, CDR2 SYGVQD (reference sequence). Trimming cost V 0 bases and J 3 bases; bases outside gene matches: 12. CDR3 nucleotide sequence: TGCGCCAGCAGTGAGTCACACTTAAAACCTAGCGGGAGGGTCTACAATGAGCAGTTCTTC. Translated, it gives CASSESHLKPSGRVYNEQFF.

This clonotype was found many times. The V and J genes are TRBV29-1 and TRBJ2-1; 8 bases are a match to TRBD1. Trimming cost V 7 bases and J 5 bases; bases outside gene matches: 7. This CDR3 contains 13 residues. Germline V gene data show CDR1 as SQVTM and CDR2 as ANQGSEA. CDR3 bases: TGCAGCGCCTGGACAGGGACTGACAATGAGCAGTTCTTC. Amino acids: CSAWTGTDNEQFF.

The chain employs TRBV5-1 and TRBJ2-6; 7 nucleotides match TRBD1. Germline loops: CDR1 SGHRS, CDR2 YFSETQ. The ends lost 7 bases at V and 0 bases at J; junction bases unmatched: 10. The length of the CDR3 is 17 residues. The CDR3 is CASAPGQFSSGANVLTF. CDR3 nucleotides: TGCGCCAGCGCCCCGGGACAGTTTTCCTCTGGGGCCAACGTCCTGACTTTC.

This clonotype was observed many times. V gene TRBV24-1 combines with J gene TRBJ2-2; 10 nucleotides match TRBD1. Germline CDR1 reads KGHDR; CDR2 reads SFDVKD. There are 16 residues in the CDR3. The J segment lost 5 bases and the V segment lost 4 bases, leaving 6 bases of the junction unmatched. The CDR3 DNA sequence: TGTGCCACCAGTGACCTCGACAGGGGGCTAACCGGGGAGCTGTTTTTT. It is translated as CATSDLDRGLTGELFF.

This clonotype has ten or more counts. V usage is TRBV29-1 and J usage is TRBJ2-1; 11 bases align to TRBD2. V was pared by 5 bases and J by 7 bases, with 4 bases of the junction left unmatched. Germline V gives CDR1 SQVTM, CDR2 ANQGSEA. The CDR3 spans 13 residues. CDR3 region: CSVRGLAVNEQFF. DNA of the CDR3: TGCAGCGTTAGGGGACTAGCGGTTAATGAGCAGTTCTTC.

The table lists this clonotype with many counts. The rearrangement joins TRBV6-1 to TRBJ2-7; 9 bases match TRBD2. V shed 7 bases and J 0 bases; nucleotides not matched to a gene: 7. The CDR3 has 15 residues. The germline V gene encodes CDR1 MNHNS and CDR2 SASEGT. The DNA for the CDR3 is TGTGCCAGCACGAGACTAGCGGTTTACTCCTACGAGCAGTACTTC. Translating it yields CASTRLAVYSYEQYF.

This clonotype showed up many times. J is TRBJ1-5 and V is TRBV10-3; D gene unclear. V lost 0 bases and J lost 4, with 7 bases in between. The CDR3 is 14 amino acids. The germline gives CDR1 ENHRY, CDR2 SYGVKD. The CDR3 nucleotides read TGTGCCATCAGTGAGTCAGAAGGTAATCAGCCCCAGCATTTT. Protein product: CAISESEGNQPQHF.

This clonotype has at least ten counts. The J gene is TRBJ2-3, the V gene TRBV29-1; D gene unclear. Germline CDR1 is SQVTM and CDR2 is ANQGSEA. V was trimmed by 0 bases and J by 6 bases, leaving 13 bases between them. The length of the CDR3 is 14 residues. The CDR3 spells CSVEDIDLGDTQYF. For the CDR3, the DNA is TGCAGCGTTGAAGATATTGACCTAGGGGATACGCAGTATTTT.

The chain is built from TRBV19 and TRBJ2-7, with 7 bases matching TRBD1. V shed 4 bases and J 2 bases; nucleotides not matched to a gene: 5. Germline CDR1 is LNHDA and CDR2 is SQIVND (reference sequence). The CDR3 has 14 residues. The CDR3 DNA sequence: TGTGCCAGTAGTAAGACAGGGACAACCTACGAGCAGTACTTC. It specifies CASSKTGTTYEQYF. The complete variable domain, with remaining parts taken from reference TRBV19 and TRBJ2-7, reads DGGITQSPKYLFRKEGQNVTLSCEQNLNHDAMYWYRQDPGQGLRLIYYSQIVNDFQKGDIAEGYSVSREKKESFPLTVTSAQKNPTAFYLCASSKTGTTYEQYFGPGTRLTVT.

V is TRBV19 and J is TRBJ1-6, with D perhaps matching TRBD1 (6 bases). V lost 5 bases to trimming and J lost 0 bases, with 14 bases between them. This CDR3 has 17 amino acids. Germline assignment: CDR1 LNHDA and CDR2 SQIVND (reference sequence). The CDR3 sequence is CASSVTGGYSYNSPLHF. The CDR3 DNA reads TGTGCCAGTAGTGTGACAGGTGGATACTCCTATAATTCACCCCTCCACTTT.

The chain links TRBV9 to TRBJ2-1; perhaps TRBD1 as D (6 bases). CDR3 length equals 17 residues. Trimming took off 2 bases at V and 7 bases at J, with 22 bases between the two ends. Germline V gene sequence: CDR1 SGDLS, CDR2 YYNGEE. CDR3 nucleotides: TGTGCCAGCAGCGTCAACCTACAGGGCGGTGGGTATAATGAGCAGTTCTTC. It specifies CASSVNLQGGGYNEQFF.

This clonotype occurred many times. The chain uses TRBV28 and TRBJ2-3, with a possible D match to TRBD2 (6 bases). Trimming removed 3 bases from V and 6 bases from J, with 16 bases in between. This CDR3 is 15 amino acids long. In germline, CDR1 is MDHEN, CDR2 SYDVKM. The CDR3 DNA reads as TGTGCCAGCAGTTTGCCAGCGGGCCCGTTCGATACGCAGTATTTT. Amino acids: CASSLPAGPFDTQYF.

This clonotype was seen more than once but under ten times. V usage is TRBV7-9 and J usage is TRBJ2-1; 9 bases are a match to TRBD1. Germline V CDR1 and CDR2: SEHNR, FQNEAQ (reference sequence). There are 17 residues in the CDR3. Trimming at V came to 4 bases and at J to 2 bases, leaving 9 bases not matched to a gene. CDR3 region: CASSSNRDRVPYNEQFF. The CDR3 bases are TGTGCCAGCAGCTCCAACCGGGACAGGGTACCCTACAATGAGCAGTTCTTC.

This clonotype has only a few counts. The rearrangement links TRBV12-3 or TRBV12-4 to TRBJ2-7, with D tentatively TRBD1 (6 bases). The CDR3 consists of 15 residues. V dropped 3 bases and J dropped 4 bases, with 16 bases sitting between them. As DNA, the CDR3 is TGTGCCAGCAGTTTTCCCGGGACAAATTTATACGAGCAGTACTTC. Protein: CASSFPGTNLYEQYF.

This clonotype came up a few times. J is TRBJ1-3 and V is TRBV3-1, with D unclear. The germline gives CDR1 LGHDT, CDR2 YNNKEL (reference sequence). With 1 base removed from V and 0 bases from J, the gap between germline ends came to 10 bases. The CDR3 sequence is 16 residues long. As DNA, the CDR3 is TGTGCCAGCAGCCAAGGAAGACTGTTCTCTGGAAACACCATATATTTT. Its protein is CASSQGRLFSGNTIYF.

This clonotype was counted ten times or more. V gene TRBV14 combines with J gene TRBJ2-7; D uncertain. Trimming took off 2 bases at V and 4 bases at J, with 15 bases between the two ends. CDR1 SGHDN and CDR2 FVKESK come from the germline V gene. The CDR3 runs to 15 residues. The CDR3 coding sequence is TGTGCCAGCAGCCAACAATGGCTAGGTACTTACGAGCAGTACTTC. The encoded protein is CASSQQWLGTYEQYF.

The chain is built from TRBV3-1 and TRBJ1-6; TRBD1 might be the D (5 bases). V was shortened by 0 bases and J by 7 bases, with 7 bases between the two germline ends. Per the germline V gene, CDR1 is LGHDT and CDR2 is YNNKEL (reference sequence). The CDR3 is made up of 14 amino acids. CDR3 residues: CASSQEWGNSPLHF. CDR3 bases: TGTGCCAGCAGCCAAGAGTGGGGGAATTCACCCCTCCACTTT. The entire variable domain, with the rest obtained from reference TRBV3-1 and TRBJ1-6, is as follows: DTAVSQTPKYLVTQMGNDKSIKCEQNLGHDTMYWYKQDSKKFLKIMFSYNNKELIINETVPNRFSPKSPDKAHLNLHINSLELGDSAVYFCASSQEWGNSPLHFGNGTRLTVT.

This clonotype was counted between two and nine times. The gene calls are TRBV7-9 and TRBJ2-7; TRBD2 is a possible D gene (6 bases). Trimming left V 5 bases short and J 2 bases short, with 16 bases between. Germline CDR1 and CDR2: SEHNR and FQNEAQ (reference sequence). The CDR3 is made up of 15 amino acids. The DNA of the CDR3 is TGTGCCAGCAGCCCTCGGGGGACTCCTACCTACGAGCAGTACTTC. As protein: CASSPRGTPTYEQYF.